Following are 26 T cell receptor beta chains from one sample sequenced in a study of blood T cell repertoires in COVID-19. TCRdb's copy holds only in-frame clones and misses some; the assay was immunoSEQ multiplex PCR. This repertoire shows 250,000 or so clones, roughly 86% found once; its top ten account for roughly 0.8%. The sample was peripheral blood. These receptors were taken from a woman in her thirties with acute or convalescent COVID-19.

The chain is built from TRBV7-9 and TRBJ2-3; D may be TRBD2 (5 bases). Per germline, CDR1 SEHNR and CDR2 FQNEAQ (reference sequence). V lost 5 bases, J lost 1 base, and 10 bases lay in between. This CDR3 has 14 amino acids. The CDR3 DNA is TGTGCCAGCAGCATTTTTAGCGGCACAGATACGCAGTATTTT. This codes for CASSIFSGTDTQYF.

CDR3 protein: CAWDRNTEAFF. CDR3 in DNA: TGTGCCTGGGACAGAAACACTGAAGCTTTCTTT. The chain recombines TRBV30 with TRBJ1-1; TRBD1 is a possible D gene (5 bases). Trimming took off 5 bases at V and 2 bases at J, with 6 bases between the two ends. In germline, CDR1 is GTSNPN, CDR2 SVGIG (reference sequence). The CDR3 runs 11 residues.

The chain recombines TRBV9 with TRBJ2-1, with TRBD2 matching 9 bases. CDR1 is SGDLS and CDR2 is YYNGEE in the germline V gene. The junction had 1 base not matched to a gene; V was cut back by 4 bases and J by 2 bases. This CDR3 has 14 amino acids. The CDR3 sequence is CASSLAGAYNEQFF. CDR3 sequence (DNA): TGTGCCAGCAGCTTAGCGGGAGCCTACAATGAGCAGTTCTTC.

The chain combines TRBV2 with TRBJ2-5; 12 bases match TRBD2. Germline loops: CDR1 SNHLY, CDR2 FYNNEI. The V gene end was trimmed by 2 bases and the J gene end by 7 bases; junction bases not matched to a gene: 11. CDR3 size: 17 residues. The CDR3 here is CASSESGLAGLGGTQYF. For the CDR3, the DNA is TGTGCCAGCAGTGAATCGGGACTAGCGGGTCTTGGGGGGACCCAGTACTTC.

This clone was counted only a few times. The chain is built from TRBV29-1 and TRBJ2-5; perhaps TRBD1 as D (7 bases). Germline assignment: CDR1 SQVTM and CDR2 ANQGSEA. V dropped 4 bases and J dropped 6 bases, with 15 bases sitting between them. This CDR3 region has 13 residues. CDR3 protein: CSVVAGGGQTQYF. The DNA of the CDR3 is TGCAGCGTTGTGGCAGGGGGAGGACAGACCCAGTACTTC.

The chain couples TRBV19 to TRBJ2-1; the D gene is possibly TRBD2 (6 bases). This CDR3 comprises 15 residues. The germline CDR1 and CDR2 sequences are LNHDA and SQIVND (reference sequence). Trimming left V 7 bases short and J 3 bases short, with 16 bases between. The CDR3 DNA sequence: TGTGCCAGTATGGGTCGCGGGACCGTCTACAATGAGCAGTTCTTC. Translation: CASMGRGTVYNEQFF.

The chain joins TRBV21-1 to TRBJ2-3; the D call TRBD1 from the table was never checked on the DNA. TRBV21-1 counts as a pseudogene. The CDR3 spans 18 residues. The CDR3 nucleotides are TGTGCCAGCAGCAAAGGGAAGTTACGGGACAGGGTTGGAGATACGCAGTATTTT. It yields the protein CASSKGKLRDRVGDTQYF.

The chain uses TRBV5-4 and TRBJ2-1, with 11 positions matching TRBD1. The CDR3 contains 17 residues. After removal of 4 bases from V and 6 bases from J, the junction contained 12 bases not matched to a gene. Germline CDR1 is SGHNT and CDR2 is YYREEE (reference sequence). In DNA, the CDR3 is TGTGCCAGCAGCACTGACCCAGCCGGGACAGGGGGCAATGAGCAGTTCTTC. It is translated as CASSTDPAGTGGNEQFF.

This chain joins TRBV6-5 and TRBJ2-1; TRBD2 aligns across 7 bases. V gave up 5 bases and J gave up 7 bases; unmatched junction bases: 8. CDR3 length equals 14 residues. From germline, CDR1 is MNHEY and CDR2 SVGAGI. Here the CDR3 reads CASSRPGLMNEQFF. Here the CDR3 DNA reads TGTGCCAGCAGTAGGCCGGGACTAATGAATGAGCAGTTCTTC.

This chain links TRBV5-1 with TRBJ2-2; unclear D gene. CDR1 is SGHRS and CDR2 is YFSETQ in the germline V gene. V was cut by 5 bases and J by 3 bases, with 11 bases left in between. This CDR3 contains 14 residues. The CDR3 loop reads CASRRGGDTGELFF. The CDR3 region has the DNA TGCGCCAGCAGGAGAGGCGGCGACACCGGGGAGCTGTTTTTT.

The chain links TRBV10-1 to TRBJ2-2; 8 positions agree with TRBD1. V lost 5 bases, J lost 1 base, and 3 bases stayed unmatched. CDR1 and CDR2 (germline): WNHNN, SYGVQD (reference sequence). The CDR3 consists of 15 residues. This chain's CDR3 is CASSSGTGNTGELFF. The DNA for the CDR3 is TGCGCCAGCAGTTCGGGGACAGGGAACACCGGGGAGCTGTTTTTT.

The rearrangement uses TRBV7-6 and TRBJ2-1, with 7 bases aligning to TRBD1. The junction had 7 bases not matched to a gene; V was cut back by 1 base and J by 7 bases. The CDR3 sequence is 15 residues long. Germline V gene sequence: CDR1 SGHVS, CDR2 FNYEAQ. CDR3 DNA: TGTGCCAGCAGCTTAGAGTCAGGGGGTTGGAATGAGCAGTTCTTC. Translated, it gives CASSLESGGWNEQFF.

The chain carries TRBV6-5 and TRBJ2-5; D is perhaps TRBD2 (6 bases). CDR3 length: 14 residues. Germline assignment: CDR1 MNHEY and CDR2 SVGAGI. V dropped 2 bases and J dropped 4 bases, with 11 bases sitting between them. CDR3 protein: CASSYGGFGETQYF. CDR3 coding DNA: TGTGCCAGCAGTTACGGGGGGTTCGGAGAGACCCAGTACTTC.

CDR3 sequence (DNA): TGTGCCACCAGTGCATCGACTAGTCAAACAGATACGCAGTATTTT. Translating it yields CATSASTSQTDTQYF. This sequence joins TRBV24-1 and TRBJ2-3; a weak D match, TRBD2 (6 bases). Between the trimmed V and J ends, which lost 5 bases and 3 bases, there was a span of 14 bases. The CDR3 is 15 amino acids. CDR1 is KGHDR and CDR2 is SFDVKD in the germline V gene.

DNA of the CDR3: TGTGCCAGTAGAGCGGACAGGGGGTTTGGCGCTGAAGCTTTCTTT. It codes for CASRADRGFGAEAFF. This sequence joins TRBV19 and TRBJ1-1; 10 bases match TRBD1. V trimming: 6 bases; J trimming: 6 bases; junction bases outside the gene matches: 10. The V gene's germline CDR1 is LNHDA and CDR2 SQIVND (reference sequence). This CDR3 has 15 amino acids. The variable domain in full, completed from reference TRBV19 and TRBJ1-1, reads DGGITQSPKYLFRKEGQNVTLSCEQNLNHDAMYWYRQDPGQGLRLIYYSQIVNDFQKGDIAEGYSVSREKKESFPLTVTSAQKNPTAFYLCASRADRGFGAEAFFGQGTRLTVV.

The gene calls are TRBV5-8 and TRBJ1-4; unclear D gene. CDR1 and CDR2 (germline): SGHTS, YDEGEE. This CDR3 has 17 amino acids. The germline V and J ends were trimmed by 1 base and 0 bases, with 13 bases remaining between them. CDR3 protein: CASSLSTPSSTNEKLFF. Written as DNA, the CDR3 is TGTGCCAGCAGCTTGAGTACCCCGAGTTCAACTAATGAAAAACTGTTTTTT.

The chain links TRBV5-1 to TRBJ2-1; maybe TRBD2 (6 bases). This CDR3 comprises 15 residues. Germline V gene sequence: CDR1 SGHRS, CDR2 YFSETQ. Trimming stripped 4 bases from V and 6 bases from J, with 17 bases between. This CDR3 is CASSPGGALTNEQFF. CDR3 bases: TGCGCCAGCAGCCCCGGCGGGGCCCTCACCAATGAGCAGTTCTTC.

The V gene is TRBV7-9, the J gene TRBJ1-3; 11 nucleotides line up with TRBD1. Germline CDR1 is SEHNR and CDR2 is FQNEAQ (reference sequence). This CDR3 contains 16 residues. V was clipped by 3 bases and J by 3 bases; unmatched bases: 4. The CDR3 loop reads CASSFRTGGSGNTIYF. The CDR3 coding sequence is TGTGCCAGCAGCTTCCGGACAGGGGGCAGTGGAAACACCATATATTTT.

V is TRBV25-1 and J is TRBJ1-1; 9 bases map to TRBD1. V trimming: 3 bases; J trimming: 10 bases; junction bases outside the gene matches: 12. Germline V gene lookup returns CDR1 MGHDK and CDR2 SYGVNS. The CDR3 is made up of 15 amino acids. The CDR3 DNA is TGTGCCAGCAGTGACCCGGCCGGGACAGGGCCCAGAGCTTTCTTT. Translating gives CASSDPAGTGPRAFF.

The CDR3 DNA is TGTGCCAGCAGCTTAGGGGGGGTTGACGAGCAGTACTTC. It encodes CASSLGGVDEQYF. V is TRBV11-3 and J is TRBJ2-7; D is possibly TRBD2 (6 bases). V lost 1 base and J 5 bases, leaving 9 bases between the germline ends. This CDR3 region has 13 residues. Germline V gene sequence: CDR1 SGHNT, CDR2 YENEEA.

In the case of this clone: This sample includes further DNA sequences coding for the same CDR3. V and J are TRBV19 and TRBJ2-7; 13 bases are shared with TRBD2. Germline CDR1 is LNHDA and CDR2 is SQIVND (reference sequence). V shed 6 bases, J shed 4 bases, and the junction held 6 bases outside the gene matches. The CDR3 runs 15 residues. CDR3 coding DNA: TGTGCCAGTAGCCCTGGGACTAGCGGGACGTACGAGCAGTACTTC. Translation: CASSPGTSGTYEQYF.

The J gene is TRBJ2-7, the V gene TRBV7-2; D remains unclear. CDR1 is SGHTA and CDR2 is FQGNSA in the germline V gene. Trimming removed 1 base at V and 2 bases at J, with 12 bases between. This CDR3 region has 15 residues. The CDR3 sequence: CASSLVLGRAYEQYF. CDR3 nucleotides: TGTGCCAGCAGCTTAGTTCTGGGCCGCGCCTACGAGCAGTACTTC.

The chain uses TRBV29-1 and TRBJ1-1, with 9 bases that match TRBD1. J gave up 5 bases and V 6 bases, and 13 bases lay outside the gene matches. The V gene's germline CDR1 is SQVTM and CDR2 ANQGSEA. The CDR3 has 15 residues. CDR3 sequence (DNA): TGCAGCGTCCTCGGACAGGGGCCGATGAGGACTGAAGCTTTCTTT. Translating gives CSVLGQGPMRTEAFF.

The V call is TRBV4-1, the J call TRBJ1-4; 11 positions agree with TRBD1. J lost 10 bases, V lost 0 bases, and 10 bases had no gene match. The CDR3 is made up of 17 amino acids. The germline V gene has CDR1 MGHRA and CDR2 YSYEKL. CDR3 loop: CASSQDPKDRGRGKLFF. The CDR3 coding sequence is TGCGCCAGCAGCCAAGATCCCAAGGACAGGGGGCGCGGAAAACTGTTTTTT.

The chain joins TRBV12-3 or TRBV12-4 to TRBJ2-1; TRBD2 might be the D (5 bases). There are 13 residues in the CDR3. V shed 6 bases and J shed 6 bases, with 12 bases lying between them. This CDR3 reads CASSQDSFNEQFF. The DNA of the CDR3 is TGTGCCAGCAGCCAGGACTCTTTCAATGAGCAGTTCTTC.

This clone has a count of ten or more. The chain is built from TRBV27 and TRBJ2-7, with 7 bases lining up with TRBD1. From germline, CDR1 is MNHEY and CDR2 SMNVEV (reference sequence). V was clipped by 7 bases and J by 0 bases; unmatched bases: 9. The CDR3 loop spans 15 amino acids. The CDR3 nucleotides are TGTGCCAGCAAAAAAGGGGACAGTTACTCCTACGAGCAGTACTTC. Its protein product is CASKKGDSYSYEQYF.